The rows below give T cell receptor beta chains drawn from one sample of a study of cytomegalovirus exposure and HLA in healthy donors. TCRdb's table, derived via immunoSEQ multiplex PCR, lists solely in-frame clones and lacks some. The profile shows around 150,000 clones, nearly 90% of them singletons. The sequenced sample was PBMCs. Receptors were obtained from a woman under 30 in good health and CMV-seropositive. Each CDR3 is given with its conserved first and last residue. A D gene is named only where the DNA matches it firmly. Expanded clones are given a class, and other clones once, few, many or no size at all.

CDR3 DNA: TGTGCCAGCAGACAACCGGGACAGGGGGTTAGTGGCTACACCTTC
CDR3 protein: CASRQPGQGVSGYTF
V gene: TRBV6-5
clone size: -
D gene: TRBD1
J gene: TRBJ1-2

CDR3 DNA: TGTGCCAGCTCACCCCGGGGGAACACAGATACGCAGTATTTT
CDR3 protein: CASSPRGNTDTQYF
V gene: TRBV18
clone size: -
D gene: -
J gene: TRBJ2-3

CDR3 DNA: TGTGCCAGCAGTTTAGGTAGCGGGAGGGCCTCCTACGAGCAGTACTTC
CDR3 protein: CASSLGSGRASYEQYF
V gene: TRBV27
clone size: -
D gene: TRBD2
J gene: TRBJ2-7

CDR3 DNA: TGCGCCAGCAGCCCAGTTAGCGGGAGCTCCTACAATGAGCAGTTCTTC
CDR3 protein: CASSPVSGSSYNEQFF
V gene: TRBV5-1
clone size: -
D gene: TRBD2
J gene: TRBJ2-1

CDR3 DNA: TGTGCCAGCAGCCCCATGGGACAGGGGCTTGGAAACACCATATATTTT
CDR3 protein: CASSPMGQGLGNTIYF
V gene: TRBV11-2
clone size: -
D gene: TRBD1
J gene: TRBJ1-3

CDR3 DNA: TGTGCCAGCAGCGTAAATAGCGGTCAAGAGACCCAGTACTTC
CDR3 protein: CASSVNSGQETQYF
V gene: TRBV9
clone size: -
D gene: -
J gene: TRBJ2-5

CDR3 DNA: TGTGCCAGCAGTTTAGCAACTTACAGGGGCTATGGCTACACCTTC
CDR3 protein: CASSLATYRGYGYTF
V gene: TRBV28
clone size: -
D gene: TRBD1
J gene: TRBJ1-2

CDR3 DNA: TGTGCCTGGACAGGGAACATGAACACTGAAGCTTTCTTT
CDR3 protein: CAWTGNMNTEAFF
V gene: TRBV30
clone size: -
D gene: -
J gene: TRBJ1-1

CDR3 DNA: TGTGCCAGCAGTTACGCGCAGCCAGGATACGAGCAGTACTTC
CDR3 protein: CASSYAQPGYEQYF
V gene: TRBV6-5
clone size: -
D gene: -
J gene: TRBJ2-7

CDR3 DNA: TGTGCCAGCAAGAGCCGAGATGAAAAACTGTTTTTT
CDR3 protein: CASKSRDEKLFF
V gene: TRBV7-9
clone size: -
D gene: -
J gene: TRBJ1-4

CDR3 DNA: TGCAGCGTCGGAACCGGGGACTTGAACTTC
CDR3 protein: CSVGTGDLNF
V gene: TRBV29-1
clone size: -
D gene: -
J gene: TRBJ2-5

CDR3 DNA: TGTGCCAGCAGCTTTAGCGGGAACATGAACGAGCAGTTCTTC
CDR3 protein: CASSFSGNMNEQFF
V gene: TRBV7-3
clone size: -
D gene: TRBD2
J gene: TRBJ2-1

CDR3 DNA: TGCAGCGTTGAAGCATTAGTACCGGGACAGGGGTACAATGAGCAGTTCTTC
CDR3 protein: CSVEALVPGQGYNEQFF
V gene: TRBV29-1
clone size: -
D gene: TRBD1
J gene: TRBJ2-1

CDR3 DNA: TGCGCCAGCAGCTTGGGACTAGCGGGTCCCTACAATGAGCAGTTCTTC
CDR3 protein: CASSLGLAGPYNEQFF
V gene: TRBV5-1
clone size: -
D gene: TRBD2
J gene: TRBJ2-1

CDR3 DNA: TGTGCCAGTAGCGAGGGATCTTACGAGCAGTACTTC
CDR3 protein: CASSEGSYEQYF
V gene: TRBV19
clone size: -
D gene: -
J gene: TRBJ2-7

CDR3 DNA: TGTGCCAGCAGATCACTAGCGGGCCTATTCTACGAGCAGTACTTC
CDR3 protein: CASRSLAGLFYEQYF
V gene: TRBV6-6
clone size: -
D gene: TRBD2
J gene: TRBJ2-7

CDR3 DNA: TGTGCCAGCAGGACAGGGGCGGAAAAACTGTTTTTT
CDR3 protein: CASRTGAEKLFF
V gene: TRBV6-5
clone size: once
D gene: TRBD1
J gene: TRBJ1-4

CDR3 DNA: TGTGCCAGTAGTATAGGGACAGGGAGGCAAGAGACCCAGTACTTC
CDR3 protein: CASSIGTGRQETQYF
V gene: TRBV19
clone size: -
D gene: TRBD1
J gene: TRBJ2-5

CDR3 DNA: TGTGCCAGCAGCCCCCTCACAGGGGGCAAGCAGTACTTC
CDR3 protein: CASSPLTGGKQYF
V gene: TRBV7-3
clone size: once
D gene: TRBD1
J gene: TRBJ2-7

CDR3 DNA: TGTGCCAGCAGCGTAGAGCCACAGGGGGCTCCATATGGCTACACCTTC
CDR3 protein: CASSVEPQGAPYGYTF
V gene: TRBV9
clone size: once
D gene: TRBD1
J gene: TRBJ1-2

CDR3 DNA: TGTGCCAGCAGCCTCGGGACAGTCAATGAGCAGTTCTTC
CDR3 protein: CASSLGTVNEQFF
V gene: TRBV7-2
clone size: once
D gene: TRBD1
J gene: TRBJ2-1

CDR3 DNA: TGTGCCAGCAGTTTGAGGGGGACAGGGGTCGGGTACAATGAGCAGTTCTTC
CDR3 protein: CASSLRGTGVGYNEQFF
V gene: TRBV27
clone size: -
D gene: TRBD1
J gene: TRBJ2-1

CDR3 DNA: TGTGCCAGCAGCGTGGACAAATTCTACGAGCAGTACTTC
CDR3 protein: CASSVDKFYEQYF
V gene: TRBV5-6
clone size: -
D gene: -
J gene: TRBJ2-7

CDR3 DNA: TGTGCCAGCAGCGGGACAGGGGGCAATCAGCCCCAGCATTTT
CDR3 protein: CASSGTGGNQPQHF
V gene: TRBV7-9
clone size: -
D gene: TRBD1
J gene: TRBJ1-5

CDR3 DNA: TGTGCCAGCAGCTTAGAGTCAGGGGGAGAGACCCAGTACTTC
CDR3 protein: CASSLESGGETQYF
V gene: TRBV7-2
clone size: -
D gene: TRBD1
J gene: TRBJ2-5

CDR3 DNA: TGTGCCAGCAGTTACCCGAACAGGGTTGGTTATGGCTACACCTTC
CDR3 protein: CASSYPNRVGYGYTF
V gene: TRBV6-6
clone size: -
D gene: -
J gene: TRBJ1-2

CDR3 DNA: TGTGCCAGCAGTTCCCCTTCCGGGACAGGGGCGGGTGGCTACACCTTC
CDR3 protein: CASSSPSGTGAGGYTF
V gene: TRBV28
clone size: -
D gene: TRBD1
J gene: TRBJ1-2

CDR3 DNA: TGTGCCAGCAGGACTAGCGGGAAATACGAGCAGTACTTC
CDR3 protein: CASRTSGKYEQYF
V gene: TRBV2
clone size: -
D gene: TRBD2
J gene: TRBJ2-7